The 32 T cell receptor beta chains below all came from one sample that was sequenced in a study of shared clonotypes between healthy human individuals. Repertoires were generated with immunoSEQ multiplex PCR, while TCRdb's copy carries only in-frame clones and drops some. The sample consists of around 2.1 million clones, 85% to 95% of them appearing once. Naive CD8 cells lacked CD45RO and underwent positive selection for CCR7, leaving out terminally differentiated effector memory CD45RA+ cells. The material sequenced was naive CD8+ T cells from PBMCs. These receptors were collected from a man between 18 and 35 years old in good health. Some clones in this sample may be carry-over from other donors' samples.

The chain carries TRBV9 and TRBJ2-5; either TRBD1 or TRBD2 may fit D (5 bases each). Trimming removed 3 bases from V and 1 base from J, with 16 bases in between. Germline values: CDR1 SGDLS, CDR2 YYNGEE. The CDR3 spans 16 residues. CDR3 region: CASSEGTYFIQETQYF. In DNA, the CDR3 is TGTGCCAGCAGCGAAGGGACCTACTTCATCCAAGAGACCCAGTACTTC.

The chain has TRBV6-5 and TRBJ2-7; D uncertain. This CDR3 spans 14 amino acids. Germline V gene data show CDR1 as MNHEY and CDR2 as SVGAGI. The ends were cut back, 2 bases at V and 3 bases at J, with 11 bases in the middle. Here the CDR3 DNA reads TGTGCCAGCAGTTACCCGGCAGAGAACTACGAGCAGTACTTC. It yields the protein CASSYPAENYEQYF.

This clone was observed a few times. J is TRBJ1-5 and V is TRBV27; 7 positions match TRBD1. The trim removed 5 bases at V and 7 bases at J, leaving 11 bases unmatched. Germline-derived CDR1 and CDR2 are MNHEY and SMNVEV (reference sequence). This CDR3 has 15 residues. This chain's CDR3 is CASSPRTGAGQPQHF. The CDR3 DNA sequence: TGTGCCAGCAGTCCCAGGACAGGAGCGGGACAGCCCCAGCATTTT.

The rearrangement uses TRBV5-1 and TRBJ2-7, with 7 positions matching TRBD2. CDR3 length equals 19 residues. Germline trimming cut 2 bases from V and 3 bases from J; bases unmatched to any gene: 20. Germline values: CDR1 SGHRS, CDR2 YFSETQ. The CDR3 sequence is CASSLRASGRPSLDYEQYF. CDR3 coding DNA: TGCGCCAGCAGCTTACGAGCTAGCGGACGACCTTCTCTCGACTACGAGCAGTACTTC.

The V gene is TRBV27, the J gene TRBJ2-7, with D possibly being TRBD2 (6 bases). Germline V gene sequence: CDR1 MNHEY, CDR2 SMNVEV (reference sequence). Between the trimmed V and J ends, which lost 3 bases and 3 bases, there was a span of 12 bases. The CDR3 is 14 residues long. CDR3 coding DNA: TGTGCCAGCAGTTTCCATTCGACTAGCTACGAGCAGTACTTC. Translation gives CASSFHSTSYEQYF.

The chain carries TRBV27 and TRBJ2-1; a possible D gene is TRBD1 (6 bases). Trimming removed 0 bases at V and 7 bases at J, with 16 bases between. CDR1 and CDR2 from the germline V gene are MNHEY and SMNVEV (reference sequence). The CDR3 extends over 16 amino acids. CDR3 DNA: TGTGCCAGCAGTTTATCGGGGCAGGGGCTGAGGAATGAGCAGTTCTTC. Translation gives CASSLSGQGLRNEQFF.

CDR3 loop: CASSLSIGLNYGYTF. The CDR3 nucleotides are TGTGCCAGCAGTTTAAGTATTGGGCTTAACTATGGCTACACCTTC. The chain carries TRBV28 and TRBJ1-2; D is unresolved. The CDR3 extends over 15 amino acids. Trimming cost V 2 bases and J 1 base, with 11 bases left between them. The V gene's germline CDR1 is MDHEN and CDR2 SYDVKM.

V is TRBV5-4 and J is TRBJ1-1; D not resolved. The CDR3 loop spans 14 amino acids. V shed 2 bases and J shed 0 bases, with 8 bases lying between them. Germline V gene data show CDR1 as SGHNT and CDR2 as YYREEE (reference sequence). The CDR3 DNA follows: TGTGCCAGCAGCTTCTCACTTATGAACACTGAAGCTTTCTTT. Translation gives CASSFSLMNTEAFF. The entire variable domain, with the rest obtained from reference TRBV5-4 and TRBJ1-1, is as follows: ETGVTQSPTHLIKTRGQQVTLRCSSQSGHNTVSWYQQALGQGPQFIFQYYREEENGRGNFPPRFSGLQFPNYSSELNVNALELDDSALYLCASSFSLMNTEAFFGQGTRLTVV.

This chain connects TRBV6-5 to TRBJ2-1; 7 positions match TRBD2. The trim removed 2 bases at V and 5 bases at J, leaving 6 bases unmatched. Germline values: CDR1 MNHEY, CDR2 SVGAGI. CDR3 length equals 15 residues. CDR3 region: CASSYVAGANNEQFF. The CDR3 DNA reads TGTGCCAGCAGTTACGTGGCGGGAGCCAACAATGAGCAGTTCTTC.

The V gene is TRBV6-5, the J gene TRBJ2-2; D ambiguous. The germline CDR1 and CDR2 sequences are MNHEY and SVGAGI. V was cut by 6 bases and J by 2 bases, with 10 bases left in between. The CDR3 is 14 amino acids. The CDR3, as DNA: TGTGCCAGCAGCCGTGGCGAAAACACCGGGGAGCTGTTTTTT. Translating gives CASSRGENTGELFF.

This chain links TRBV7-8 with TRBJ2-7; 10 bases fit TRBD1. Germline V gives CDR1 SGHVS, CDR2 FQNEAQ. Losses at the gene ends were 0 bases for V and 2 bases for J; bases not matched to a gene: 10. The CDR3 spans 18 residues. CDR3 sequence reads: CASSLAGTGALAAYEQYF. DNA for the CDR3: TGTGCCAGCAGCTTAGCGGGGACAGGGGCACTAGCGGCCTACGAGCAGTACTTC.

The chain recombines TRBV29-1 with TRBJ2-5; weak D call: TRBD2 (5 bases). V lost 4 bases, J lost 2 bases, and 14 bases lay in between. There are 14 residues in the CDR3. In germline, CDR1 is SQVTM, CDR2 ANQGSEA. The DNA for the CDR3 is TGCAGCGTTGCCCCGGGATCCTTTCAAGAGACCCAGTACTTC. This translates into CSVAPGSFQETQYF.

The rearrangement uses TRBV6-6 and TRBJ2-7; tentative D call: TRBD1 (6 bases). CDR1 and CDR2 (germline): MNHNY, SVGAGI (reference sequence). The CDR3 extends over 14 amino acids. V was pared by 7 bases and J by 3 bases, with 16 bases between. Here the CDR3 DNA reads TGTGCCAGCACCACCCGGGACAAATTCTACGAGCAGTACTTC. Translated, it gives CASTTRDKFYEQYF.

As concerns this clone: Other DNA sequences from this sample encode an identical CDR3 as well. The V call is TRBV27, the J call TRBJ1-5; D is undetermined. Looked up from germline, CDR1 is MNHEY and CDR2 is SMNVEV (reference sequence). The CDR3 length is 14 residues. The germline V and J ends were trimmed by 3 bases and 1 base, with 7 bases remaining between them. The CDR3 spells CASSFWGSNQPQHF. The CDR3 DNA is TGTGCCAGCAGTTTCTGGGGAAGCAATCAGCCCCAGCATTTT.

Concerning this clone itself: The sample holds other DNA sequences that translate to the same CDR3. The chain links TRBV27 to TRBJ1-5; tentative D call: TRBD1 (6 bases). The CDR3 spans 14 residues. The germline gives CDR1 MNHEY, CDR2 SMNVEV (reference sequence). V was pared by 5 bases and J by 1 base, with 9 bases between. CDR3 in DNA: TGTGCCAGCAGTCCCCAGGGGAGCAATCAGCCCCAGCATTTT. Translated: CASSPQGSNQPQHF.

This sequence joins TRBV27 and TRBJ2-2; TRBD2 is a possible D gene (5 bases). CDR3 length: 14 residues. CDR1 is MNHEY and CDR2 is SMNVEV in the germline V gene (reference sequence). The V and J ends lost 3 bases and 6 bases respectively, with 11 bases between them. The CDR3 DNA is TGTGCCAGCAGTTTGAGCGTGGGAGCCGGGGAGCTGTTTTTT. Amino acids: CASSLSVGAGELFF.

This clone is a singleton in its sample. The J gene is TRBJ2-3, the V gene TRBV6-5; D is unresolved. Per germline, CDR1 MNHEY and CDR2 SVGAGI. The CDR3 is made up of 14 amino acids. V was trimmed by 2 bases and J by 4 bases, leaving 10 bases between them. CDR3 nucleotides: TGTGCCAGCAGTTACCTTCACGAAGCAGATACGCAGTATTTT. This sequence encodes CASSYLHEADTQYF.

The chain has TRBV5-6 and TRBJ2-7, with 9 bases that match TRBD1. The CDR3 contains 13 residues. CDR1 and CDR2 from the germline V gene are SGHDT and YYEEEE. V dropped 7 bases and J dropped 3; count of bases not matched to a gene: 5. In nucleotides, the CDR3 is TGTGCCAGCCGTCTGGGACAGGGCTACGAGCAGTACTTC. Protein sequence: CASRLGQGYEQYF.

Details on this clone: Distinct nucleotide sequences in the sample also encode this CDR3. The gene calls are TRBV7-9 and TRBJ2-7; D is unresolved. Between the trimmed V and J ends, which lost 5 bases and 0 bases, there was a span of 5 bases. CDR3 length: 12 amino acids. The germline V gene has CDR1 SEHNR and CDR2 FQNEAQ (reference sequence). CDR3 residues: CASSLISYEQYF. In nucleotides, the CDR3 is TGTGCCAGCAGCCTTATCTCCTACGAGCAGTACTTC.

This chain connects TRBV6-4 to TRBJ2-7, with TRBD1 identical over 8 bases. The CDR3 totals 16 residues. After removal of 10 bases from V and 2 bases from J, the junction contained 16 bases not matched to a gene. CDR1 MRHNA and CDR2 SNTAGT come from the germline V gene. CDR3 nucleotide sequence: TGTGCCACCCCCCGAGCCCGAGACAGGGGCCCCTACGAGCAGTACTTC. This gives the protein CATPRARDRGPYEQYF.

CDR3 loop: CASSSLGRNTEAFF. CDR3 DNA sequence: TGTGCCAGCAGTTCCCTCGGGCGGAACACTGAAGCTTTCTTT. This chain connects TRBV27 to TRBJ1-1; D is unresolved. CDR3 size: 14 residues. V dropped 4 bases and J dropped 1 base, with 10 bases sitting between them. Germline V gene sequence: CDR1 MNHEY, CDR2 SMNVEV (reference sequence).

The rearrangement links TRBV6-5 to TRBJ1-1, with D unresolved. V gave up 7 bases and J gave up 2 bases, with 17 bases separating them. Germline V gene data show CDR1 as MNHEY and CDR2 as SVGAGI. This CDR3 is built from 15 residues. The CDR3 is CASTRSGEANTEAFF. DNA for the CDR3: TGTGCCAGCACGAGGAGCGGGGAAGCTAACACTGAAGCTTTCTTT.

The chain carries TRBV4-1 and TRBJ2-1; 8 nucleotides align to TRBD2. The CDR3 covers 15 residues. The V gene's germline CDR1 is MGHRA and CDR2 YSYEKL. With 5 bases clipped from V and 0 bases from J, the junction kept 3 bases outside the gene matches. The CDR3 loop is CASSGGTSSYNEQFF. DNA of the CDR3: TGCGCCAGCAGCGGTGGGACTAGCTCCTACAATGAGCAGTTCTTC.

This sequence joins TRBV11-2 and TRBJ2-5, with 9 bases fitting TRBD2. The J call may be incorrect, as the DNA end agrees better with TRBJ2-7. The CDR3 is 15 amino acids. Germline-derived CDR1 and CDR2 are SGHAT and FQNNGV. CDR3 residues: CASSFPASGTYEQYF. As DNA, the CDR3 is TGTGCCAGCAGCTTTCCGGCTAGCGGGACCTACGAGCAGTACTTC.

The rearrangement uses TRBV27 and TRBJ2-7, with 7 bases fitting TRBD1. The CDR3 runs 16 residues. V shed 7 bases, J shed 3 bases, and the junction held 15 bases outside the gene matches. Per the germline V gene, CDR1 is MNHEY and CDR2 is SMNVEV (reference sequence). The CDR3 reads CASTFSTGQSVYEQYF. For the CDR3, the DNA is TGTGCCAGCACCTTTTCGACGGGACAGTCCGTCTACGAGCAGTACTTC.

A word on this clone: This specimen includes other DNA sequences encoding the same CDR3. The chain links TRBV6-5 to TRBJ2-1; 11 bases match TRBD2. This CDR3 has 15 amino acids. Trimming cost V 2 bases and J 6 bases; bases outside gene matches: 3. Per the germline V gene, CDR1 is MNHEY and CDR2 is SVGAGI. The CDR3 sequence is CASSYGTSGRNEQFF. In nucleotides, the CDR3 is TGTGCCAGCAGTTACGGGACTAGCGGTCGCAATGAGCAGTTCTTC.

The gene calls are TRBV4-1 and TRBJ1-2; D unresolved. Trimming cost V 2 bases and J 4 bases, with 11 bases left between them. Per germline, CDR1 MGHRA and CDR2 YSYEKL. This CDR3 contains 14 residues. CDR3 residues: CASSQRLVGYGYTF. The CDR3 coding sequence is TGCGCCAGCAGCCAACGGCTGGTAGGCTATGGCTACACCTTC.

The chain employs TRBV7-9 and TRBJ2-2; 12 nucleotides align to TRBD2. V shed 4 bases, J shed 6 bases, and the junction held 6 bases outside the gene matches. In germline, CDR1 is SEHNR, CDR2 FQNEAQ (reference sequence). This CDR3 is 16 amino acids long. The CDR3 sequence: CASSSLAGGPAGELFF. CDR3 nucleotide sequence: TGTGCCAGCAGCTCCCTAGCGGGAGGGCCCGCCGGGGAGCTGTTTTTT.

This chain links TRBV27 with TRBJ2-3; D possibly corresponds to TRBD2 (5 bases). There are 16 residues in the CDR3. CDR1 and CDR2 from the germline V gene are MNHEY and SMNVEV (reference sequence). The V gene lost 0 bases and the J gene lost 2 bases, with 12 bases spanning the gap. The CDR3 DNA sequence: TGTGCCAGCAGTTTATCGATCGGGGAGCCCACAGATACGCAGTATTTT. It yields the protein CASSLSIGEPTDTQYF.

The CDR3 is CASSGELTEAFF. The CDR3 DNA is TGTGCCAGCAGCGGGGAACTCACTGAAGCTTTCTTT. This chain joins TRBV9 and TRBJ1-1; no reliable D call. This CDR3 is built from 12 residues. Germline lookup yields CDR1 SGDLS and CDR2 YYNGEE. V was clipped by 3 bases and J by 4 bases, with 7 bases between them.

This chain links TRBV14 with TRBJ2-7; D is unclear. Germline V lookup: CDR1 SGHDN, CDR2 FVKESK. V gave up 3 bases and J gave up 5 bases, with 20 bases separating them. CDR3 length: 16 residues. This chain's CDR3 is CASSHNAASYRHEQYF. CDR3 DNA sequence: TGTGCCAGCAGCCATAACGCGGCTAGTTACCGCCACGAGCAGTACTTC.

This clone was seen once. This chain's CDR3 is CASTPRGAGTEAFF. The CDR3 nucleotides are TGTGCCAGCACCCCACGGGGCGCGGGCACTGAAGCTTTCTTT. This chain joins TRBV28 and TRBJ1-1, with a possible D match to TRBD1 (5 bases). Germline loops: CDR1 MDHEN, CDR2 SYDVKM. Trimming removed 7 bases from V and 4 bases from J, with 16 bases in between. This CDR3 spans 14 amino acids.